This T cell receptor (beta chain) was profiled in a study of blood T cells in healthy people across ages. Across the study: The template switching approach captured approximately one barcoded beta molecule for every two T cells. Study findings and constraints: More naive CD4+ cells and higher diversity marked long-lived donors relative to aged donors. Researchers report that TCR beta diversity correlated strongly with naive T cell percentage.

Primed by a sample-barcoded 5' primer and a J-beta primer mix, a second PCR proceeded for roughly 7 to 11 cycles. TCRdb re-derived calls from the 5' RACE reads in MiXCR, one entry per CDR3 protein. The sample contains under 850,000 distinct CDR3 sequences, 36% of which appear only once. For this clonotype: Its antigen is undetermined.

Trimming removed 0 bases at V and 2 bases at J, with 11 bases between. This CDR3 has 15 residues. Per germline, CDR1 SGHRS and CDR2 YFSETQ. This TCR derives from a man in his late teens or twenties in good health. This chain uses TRBV5-1 with TRBJ1-2; D unclear. The sequencing input was blood. CDR3 sequence: CASSLVGEENYGYTF. The CDR3 DNA reads as TGCGCCAGCAGCTTGGTCGGGGAAGAAAACTATGGCTACACCTTC. The full variable domain, its missing parts supplied by reference TRBV5-1 and TRBJ1-2, is KAGVTQTPRYLIKTRGQQVTLSCSPISGHRSVSWYQQTPGQGLQFLFEYFSETQRNKGNFPGRFSGRQFSNSRSEMNVSTLELGDSALYLCASSLVGEENYGYTFGSGTRLTVV.